Below are 14 T cell receptor beta chains sequenced from a single sample in a study of PD-L1 blockade in urothelial cancer. Some clones are missing from TCRdb's copy, which holds only in-frame ones; the method was immunoSEQ multiplex PCR. The data hold some 27,000 clones, with approximately 79% observed a single time. The sample consisted of PBMCs, taken around atezolizumab (anti-PD-L1) treatment. The receptors here all came from a man in his fifties or sixties with urothelial cancer.

The chain links TRBV19 to TRBJ2-2; 9 positions match TRBD2. From germline, CDR1 is LNHDA and CDR2 SQIVND (reference sequence). Trimming removed 4 bases from V and 7 bases from J; junction bases left unmatched: 13. This CDR3 has 17 amino acids. CDR3 in amino acids: CASSTPRAGGWDGELFF. CDR3 DNA: TGTGCCAGTAGTACCCCCCGAGCGGGAGGCTGGGACGGGGAGCTGTTTTTT.

The genes are TRBV6-5 and TRBJ1-1; 7 positions match TRBD1. V shed 5 bases and J 11 bases; nucleotides not matched to a gene: 5. Germline values: CDR1 MNHEY, CDR2 SVGAGI. The CDR3 is made up of 11 amino acids. CDR3 sequence reads: CASSDRVLAFF. Here the CDR3 DNA reads TGTGCCAGCAGTGACAGGGTGTTGGCTTTCTTT.

This chain uses TRBV7-2 with TRBJ2-3; 8 bases map to TRBD2. CDR1 SGHTA and CDR2 FQGNSA come from the germline V gene. With 6 bases clipped from V and 5 bases from J, the junction kept 13 bases outside the gene matches. This CDR3 spans 16 amino acids. CDR3 nucleotides: TGTGCCAGCAGTTTTACCGGGACTAGTTTTAGAGATACGCAGTATTTT. Translating gives CASSFTGTSFRDTQYF.

The V and J genes are TRBV6-1 and TRBJ2-7; D perhaps matches TRBD2 (6 bases). The ends were cut back, 6 bases at V and 0 bases at J, with 15 bases in the middle. Per germline, CDR1 MNHNS and CDR2 SASEGT. This CDR3 comprises 15 residues. CDR3 loop: CASRMSSGSSYEQYF. DNA for the CDR3: TGTGCCAGCAGGATGAGTAGCGGTAGCTCCTACGAGCAGTACTTC.

This clone has only a few counts. This chain uses TRBV7-9 with TRBJ1-4; unclear D gene. The CDR3 contains 15 residues. V lost 7 bases, J lost 2 bases, and 14 bases lay in between. The germline CDR1 and CDR2 sequences are SEHNR and FQNEAQ (reference sequence). CDR3 protein: CASNGAAGTNEKLFF. The CDR3 DNA sequence: TGTGCCAGCAACGGTGCAGCGGGGACTAATGAAAAACTGTTTTTT.

The chain couples TRBV18 to TRBJ1-1; tentatively, D is TRBD1 (6 bases). The length of the CDR3 is 15 residues. Germline CDR1 and CDR2: KGHSH and LQKENI. V was pared by 4 bases and J by 0 bases, with 12 bases between. The CDR3 DNA follows: TGTGCCAGCTCACGCAATCCAGGGGTGAACACTGAAGCTTTCTTT. It is translated as CASSRNPGVNTEAFF.

The chain combines TRBV27 with TRBJ2-2; 8 positions agree with TRBD1. Germline trimming cut 5 bases from V and 3 bases from J; bases unmatched to any gene: 20. CDR3 length: 20 amino acids. In germline, CDR1 is MNHEY, CDR2 SMNVEV (reference sequence). The CDR3 bases are TGTGCCAGCAGTCCACGGACAGGGCTGGATAGCGGAATTTACACCGGGGAGCTGTTTTTT. Its protein is CASSPRTGLDSGIYTGELFF.

The chain combines TRBV19 with TRBJ2-3; D is perhaps TRBD2 (5 bases). There are 15 residues in the CDR3. V was clipped by 5 bases and J by 2 bases, with 14 bases between them. Looked up from germline, CDR1 is LNHDA and CDR2 is SQIVND (reference sequence). The CDR3 bases are TGTGCCAGTAGTGGAGTAGGGAGTGCCACAGATACGCAGTATTTT. Its translation: CASSGVGSATDTQYF.

The V and J genes are TRBV7-2 and TRBJ1-4; the D is unclear. The germline V gene has CDR1 SGHTA and CDR2 FQGNSA. Trimming stripped 5 bases from V and 5 bases from J, with 15 bases between. The CDR3 has 15 amino acids. In DNA form, the CDR3 reads TGTGCCAGCAGCCCCCGGCACAGATTAAATGAAAAACTGTTTTTT. Its translation is CASSPRHRLNEKLFF.

V usage is TRBV2 and J usage is TRBJ2-2; D is uncertain. The CDR3 sequence is 15 residues long. Germline CDR1 reads SNHLY; CDR2 reads FYNNEI. V gave up 4 bases and J gave up 0 bases, with 9 bases separating them. Here the CDR3 DNA reads TGTGCCAGCAGTGTACAGTTCCCGAACACCGGGGAGCTGTTTTTT. Its protein is CASSVQFPNTGELFF.

Only a few counts were recorded for this clone. V usage is TRBV5-1 and J usage is TRBJ2-5; D is ambiguous. The V gene's germline CDR1 is SGHRS and CDR2 YFSETQ. This CDR3 has 12 residues. The V end was cut by 4 bases, the J end by 5 bases, with 9 bases between. The CDR3 spells CASSEPPETQYF. CDR3 in DNA: TGCGCCAGCAGCGAGCCTCCGGAGACCCAGTACTTC.

The rearrangement uses TRBV10-2 and TRBJ2-1, with no clear D. V shed 8 bases and J shed 0 bases, with 8 bases lying between them. CDR1 and CDR2 from the germline V gene are WSHSY and SAAADI. The CDR3 has 13 residues. The CDR3 sequence: CASSTNSYNEQFF. The CDR3 DNA sequence: TGCGCCAGCTCAACAAACTCCTACAATGAGCAGTTCTTC.

This clone was observed a few times. This chain uses TRBV4-1 with TRBJ1-5, with TRBD1 matching 8 bases. Per the germline V gene, CDR1 is MGHRA and CDR2 is YSYEKL. The CDR3 loop spans 15 amino acids. The J segment lost 4 bases and the V segment lost 1 base, leaving 3 bases of the junction unmatched. The CDR3 sequence: CASSQAWTGNQPQHF. Written as DNA, the CDR3 is TGCGCCAGCAGCCAAGCCTGGACAGGGAATCAGCCCCAGCATTTT.

The rearrangement links TRBV6-5 to TRBJ2-1; 9 nucleotides line up with TRBD2. V gave up 2 bases and J gave up 4 bases; unmatched junction bases: 3. From germline, CDR1 is MNHEY and CDR2 SVGAGI. The CDR3 sequence is 15 residues long. CDR3 sequence: CASSYETSGYNEQFF. The CDR3 bases are TGTGCCAGCAGTTACGAGACTAGCGGATACAATGAGCAGTTCTTC.